The present entry profiles one T cell receptor beta chain with its context. As handled by the study authors: How many nucleated cells were present was estimated from reference gene primer amplification. The table came from immunoSEQ multiplex PCR; TCRdb's copy has only in-frame clones and leaves some out. V, J and clone size are taken as reported in that table, and D and trimming were inferred from the DNA itself. Among roughly 290,000 clones listed, 70% to 90% were seen once. J lost 3 bases, V lost 1 base, and 8 bases had no gene match. There are 16 residues in the CDR3. Germline V gene data show CDR1 as SGHAT and CDR2 as FQNNGV. This entry comes from a study of blood T cell repertoires in COVID-19. On the study more broadly: COVID-19 samples collected from the United States, Italy and Spain covered acute and convalescent phases.

This receptor was identified in a young woman who had recovered from COVID-19. The source material was peripheral blood. The rearrangement uses TRBV11-2 and TRBJ2-7; TRBD2 matches at 8 bases. The CDR3 region is CASSLVGGGLHYEQYF. The CDR3 DNA follows: TGTGCCAGCAGCTTAGTGGGCGGGGGGCTCCACTACGAGCAGTACTTC.